One sample yielded the 29 T cell receptor beta chains listed below, sequenced in a study of T-cell reconstitution after alpha-beta-depleted transplantation in children. Unique molecular identifiers tagged the TCRbeta library. TCRdb processed the PCR reads anew with MiXCR; each CDR3 protein has one entry. Of 300,000 to 350,000 distinct CDR3 sequences listed, 20% to 30% are singletons. The sequences come from PBMCs, mostly from graft donor cells, collected 180 days after TCRalphabeta/CD19-depleted stem cell transplant. These receptors all come from a male patient younger than 18 who had a stem cell transplant for acute lymphoblastic leukemia, so the T cells may come from the graft donor.

V and J are TRBV15 and TRBJ2-5, with D maybe TRBD2 (6 bases). Germline values: CDR1 LNHNV, CDR2 YYDKDF (reference sequence). Trimming removed 5 bases from V and 5 bases from J, with 24 bases in between. The length of the CDR3 is 17 residues. The CDR3 DNA reads TGTGCCACCAGCTTGGAGCATTTGGAGGGCTCGGGGGAGACCCAGTACTTC. Translated: CATSLEHLEGSGETQYF.

J is TRBJ2-3 and V is TRBV20-1; D not resolved. The germline gives CDR1 DFQATT, CDR2 SNEGSKA (reference sequence). The V and J ends lost 4 bases and 3 bases respectively, with 11 bases between them. The CDR3 runs to 13 residues. CDR3 region: CSATGPFTDTQYF. The CDR3 coding sequence is TGCAGTGCTACCGGGCCGTTTACAGATACGCAGTATTTT.

This clonotype was seen a handful of times. The chain couples TRBV7-9 to TRBJ1-1, with 10 bases identical to TRBD1. CDR3 length: 15 amino acids. V lost 3 bases, J lost 1 base, and 2 bases stayed unmatched. Per the germline V gene, CDR1 is SEHNR and CDR2 is FQNEAQ (reference sequence). The CDR3 region is CASSFWTGGNTEAFF. CDR3 DNA sequence: TGTGCCAGCAGCTTTTGGACAGGGGGGAACACTGAAGCTTTCTTT.

The genes are TRBV4-1 and TRBJ1-2; possibly TRBD1 for D (6 bases). The V gene lost 6 bases and the J gene lost 0 bases, with 11 bases spanning the gap. The CDR3 has 14 residues. From germline, CDR1 is MGHRA and CDR2 YSYEKL. The CDR3 reads CASRGDTSNYGYTF. The CDR3 DNA sequence: TGCGCCAGCAGGGGGGACACCTCTAACTATGGCTACACCTTC.

This clonotype was recorded at least ten times. The gene calls are TRBV5-1 and TRBJ2-3; the D call may be TRBD1 or TRBD2 (6 bases each). The CDR3 runs 13 residues. Germline CDR1 and CDR2: SGHRS and YFSETQ. With 2 bases removed from V and 3 bases from J, the gap between germline ends came to 7 bases. CDR3 DNA: TGCGCCAGCAGCTTAGGGGGGACAGATACGCAGTATTTT. This sequence encodes CASSLGGTDTQYF.

This clonotype has more than one count but fewer than ten. The chain has TRBV7-9 and TRBJ2-1, with TRBD1 matching 9 bases. This CDR3 comprises 15 residues. CDR1 is SEHNR, CDR2 FQNEAQ, per germline (reference sequence). Trimming at V came to 3 bases and at J to 6 bases, leaving 6 bases not matched to a gene. In DNA, the CDR3 is TGTGCCAGCAGCTTTTTAATGGGACAGGGCAATGAGCAGTTCTTC. Protein: CASSFLMGQGNEQFF. Complete variable domain (other parts from reference TRBV7-9 and TRBJ2-1): DTGVSQNPRHKITKRGQNVTFRCDPISEHNRLYWYRQTLGQGPEFLTYFQNEAQLEKSRLLSDRFSAERPKGSFSTLEIQRTEQGDSAMYLCASSFLMGQGNEQFFGPGTRLTVL.

The chain combines TRBV18 with TRBJ2-3; weak D call: TRBD2 (5 bases). In germline, CDR1 is KGHSH, CDR2 LQKENI. CDR3 length: 14 amino acids. Trimming removed 4 bases from V and 5 bases from J, with 13 bases in between. The CDR3 DNA follows: TGTGCCAGCTCACACACCGTCCGGGGAGATACGCAGTATTTT. It is translated as CASSHTVRGDTQYF.

This clonotype was picked up one time. This chain connects TRBV5-6 to TRBJ1-6; TRBD1 matches 7 bases. Germline CDR1 and CDR2: SGHDT and YYEEEE. The junction had 2 bases not matched to a gene; V was cut back by 0 bases and J by 2 bases. This CDR3 has 16 residues. The CDR3 coding sequence is TGTGCCAGCAGCTTGGAGGGGGCGGCCTATAATTCACCCCTCCACTTT. Amino acids: CASSLEGAAYNSPLHF.

The V and J genes are TRBV15 and TRBJ2-3; either TRBD1 or TRBD2 may supply D (5 bases each). V lost 1 base and J 3 bases, leaving 14 bases between the germline ends. Germline assignment: CDR1 LNHNV and CDR2 YYDKDF (reference sequence). The CDR3 has 16 residues. This chain's CDR3 is CATSRGDVPETDTQYF. The CDR3 DNA is TGTGCCACCAGCAGAGGGGACGTCCCGGAGACAGATACGCAGTATTTT.

The rearrangement links TRBV12-3 or TRBV12-4 to TRBJ1-2; D gene ambiguous. The ends were cut back, 6 bases at V and 1 base at J, with 12 bases in the middle. CDR3 size: 14 residues. CDR3: CASRPGRLNYGYTF. The CDR3 nucleotides are TGTGCCAGCAGACCGGGCAGGCTTAACTATGGCTACACCTTC.

To note about this clonotype: The junction does not match germline at one end; this may be a read error. This chain links TRBV6-5 with TRBJ1-3, with 7 bases matching TRBD1. Germline CDR1 MNHEY, CDR2 SVGAGI. The CDR3 loop spans 17 amino acids. CDR3 nucleotide sequence: TGTGCCAGCACTTCGGGACAGCTTTTTAACTCTGGAAACACCGTATATTTT. As protein: CASTSGQLFNSGNTVYF.

V is TRBV4-1 and J is TRBJ2-3, with TRBD2 identical over 7 bases. In germline, CDR1 is MGHRA, CDR2 YSYEKL. The CDR3 runs 17 residues. The J segment lost 5 bases and the V segment lost 4 bases, leaving 15 bases of the junction unmatched. CDR3 nucleotides: TGCGCCAGCAGCCTGTGGGACTACCCGAGCCCAGGAGATACGCAGTATTTT. Its translation is CASSLWDYPSPGDTQYF.

This chain links TRBV6-1 with TRBJ2-7; 7 bases line up with TRBD2. This CDR3 has 15 amino acids. Per the germline V gene, CDR1 is MNHNS and CDR2 is SASEGT. J lost 4 bases, V lost 7 bases, and 13 bases had no gene match. For the CDR3, the DNA is TGTGCCAGCACCCAATCGGGGGAGGGTTTGTACGAGCAGTACTTC. Amino acid sequence: CASTQSGEGLYEQYF.

This chain uses TRBV7-2 with TRBJ2-1; 11 bases fit TRBD2. The CDR3 contains 16 residues. The J segment lost 5 bases and the V segment lost 5 bases, leaving 8 bases of the junction unmatched. CDR1 is SGHTA, CDR2 FQGNSA, per germline. The CDR3 region has the DNA TGTGCCAGCAGCCGGACTAGCGGGCCTACTCACAATGAGCAGTTCTTC. Its protein is CASSRTSGPTHNEQFF.

The CDR3 protein is CASAGGWYNEQFF. The DNA of the CDR3 is TGTGCCAGCGCGGGAGGGTGGTACAATGAGCAGTTCTTC. The chain joins TRBV12-3 or TRBV12-4 to TRBJ2-1; 9 bases align to TRBD2. After removal of 8 bases from V and 4 bases from J, the junction contained 3 bases not matched to a gene. The CDR3 spans 13 residues.

The CDR3 is CASMAGVGEKLFF. CDR3 DNA sequence: TGTGCCAGCATGGCAGGGGTAGGGGAAAAACTGTTTTTT. The chain employs TRBV6-1 and TRBJ1-4; D is perhaps TRBD1 (6 bases). The V end was cut by 7 bases, the J end by 8 bases, with 14 bases between. The CDR3 consists of 13 residues. Germline V CDR1 and CDR2: MNHNS, SASEGT.

This chain's CDR3 is CASSQDLILWGRATDTQYF. CDR3 DNA sequence: TGTGCCAGCAGCCAAGATCTAATCCTTTGGGGGAGGGCCACAGATACGCAGTATTTT. The V and J genes are TRBV3-1 and TRBJ2-3, with 7 bases that match TRBD2. V lost 0 bases to trimming and J lost 2 bases; unmatched junction nucleotides: 14. The CDR3 has 19 amino acids. Germline CDR1 and CDR2: LGHDT and YNNKEL (reference sequence).

This clonotype was seen a handful of times. The V call is TRBV7-2, the J call TRBJ2-3; 8 bases are shared with TRBD2. This CDR3 has 19 residues. V was pared by 3 bases and J by 0 bases, with 14 bases of the junction left unmatched. Germline V gene sequence: CDR1 SGHTA, CDR2 FQGNSA. The CDR3 nucleotides are TGTGCCAGCAGCTTTCCGGGGGGGCGCGAGGGCTCTAGCACAGATACGCAGTATTTT. It encodes CASSFPGGREGSSTDTQYF.

This rearrangement joins TRBV12-3 or TRBV12-4 to TRBJ2-7; possible D gene TRBD2, 6 bases. The CDR3 totals 12 residues. Trimming stripped 6 bases from V and 3 bases from J, with 9 bases between. The CDR3: CASSSDYYEQYF. DNA for the CDR3: TGTGCCAGCAGCTCGGACTACTACGAGCAGTACTTC.

This clonotype was recorded a few times. The V and J genes are TRBV12-3 or TRBV12-4 and TRBJ2-1, with 8 bases identical to TRBD2. CDR3 length equals 15 residues. Trimming at V came to 3 bases and at J to 7 bases, leaving 8 bases not matched to a gene. The CDR3 protein is CASSFRGLVKNEQFF. The CDR3 DNA sequence: TGTGCCAGCAGTTTCAGGGGACTAGTAAAAAATGAGCAGTTCTTC.

The rearrangement uses TRBV20-1 and TRBJ1-1; a possible D gene is TRBD1 (5 bases). The CDR3 is made up of 13 amino acids. Germline CDR1 is DFQATT and CDR2 is SNEGSKA (reference sequence). V lost 0 bases, J lost 7 bases, and 12 bases lay in between. The CDR3 loop reads CSARDRGPDEAFF. The CDR3 DNA reads as TGCAGTGCTAGAGATCGGGGACCCGATGAAGCTTTCTTT.

This clonotype was seen a few times. The V and J genes are TRBV18 and TRBJ2-5, with TRBD2 as a possible D gene (5 bases). CDR3 length: 15 amino acids. V was clipped by 2 bases and J by 2 bases, with 12 bases between them. CDR1 is KGHSH and CDR2 is LQKENI in the germline V gene. The CDR3: CASSPNGDGQETQYF. In DNA, the CDR3 is TGTGCCAGCTCACCAAACGGGGATGGGCAAGAGACCCAGTACTTC.

This clonotype was counted a few times. This chain uses TRBV7-2 with TRBJ2-7; 7 nucleotides match TRBD2. The CDR3 is 14 residues long. CDR1 is SGHTA, CDR2 FQGNSA, per germline. The ends lost 5 bases at V and 3 bases at J; junction bases unmatched: 7. The CDR3 coding sequence is TGTGCCAGCAGCCCGCCGGGACTACACTACGAGCAGTACTTC. It codes for CASSPPGLHYEQYF.

The chain employs TRBV7-3 and TRBJ1-6; 8 bases are shared with TRBD1. J was trimmed by 7 bases and V by 5 bases; bases with no gene match: 13. This CDR3 has 17 residues. Looked up from germline, CDR1 is SGHTA and CDR2 is FQGTGA. CDR3 region: CASSPQGAGVPNSPLHF. As DNA, the CDR3 is TGTGCCAGCAGCCCGCAGGGGGCTGGTGTCCCAAATTCACCCCTCCACTTT.

This clonotype showed up just a few times. The CDR3 coding sequence is TGTGCCAGCAGTTTAAGTCTGGGCGGCACTGAAGCTTTCTTT. Protein sequence: CASSLSLGGTEAFF. The chain carries TRBV12-3 or TRBV12-4 and TRBJ1-1; D not certain. Trimming removed 2 bases at V and 4 bases at J, with 11 bases between. The CDR3 extends over 14 amino acids.

This clonotype was detected many times. The rearrangement uses TRBV20-1 and TRBJ1-6; D may be TRBD1 (6 bases). V was shortened by 4 bases and J by 1 base, with 14 bases between the two germline ends. Germline V gene sequence: CDR1 DFQATT, CDR2 SNEGSKA (reference sequence). CDR3 length: 16 amino acids. The CDR3 sequence: CSAKSGAGSYNSPLHF. CDR3 nucleotides: TGCAGTGCTAAGTCGGGGGCGGGATCCTATAATTCACCCCTCCACTTT.

The chain links TRBV24-1 to TRBJ2-3; D is undetermined. CDR1 KGHDR and CDR2 SFDVKD come from the germline V gene. The CDR3 sequence is 15 residues long. The V gene lost 2 bases and the J gene lost 4 bases, with 12 bases spanning the gap. CDR3 in DNA: TGTGCCACCAGTGATTCGAGAGTAGGATCAGATACGCAGTATTTT. This gives the protein CATSDSRVGSDTQYF.

The DNA for the CDR3 is TGTGCCAGCAGCTCGGCCTACAGGGACGACAATGAGCAGTTCTTC. This codes for CASSSAYRDDNEQFF. The chain uses TRBV7-6 and TRBJ2-1; TRBD1 might be the D (6 bases). V lost 4 bases, J lost 5 bases, and 15 bases lay in between. CDR3 length equals 15 residues. Germline CDR1 SGHVS, CDR2 FNYEAQ. The full variable domain, in which reference TRBV7-6 and TRBJ2-1 provide the parts outside the CDR3, is GAGVSQSPRYKVTKRGQDVALRCDPISGHVSLYWYRQALGQGPEFLTYFNYEAQQDKSGLPNDRFSAERPEGSISTLTIQRTEQRDSAMYRCASSSAYRDDNEQFFGPGTRLTVL.

A few counts support this clonotype. The chain joins TRBV6-2 or TRBV6-3 to TRBJ2-7; TRBD1 is a possible D gene (5 bases). CDR1 is MNHEY, CDR2 SVGEGT, per germline. CDR3 length: 13 amino acids. V lost 7 bases and J lost 2, with 12 bases in between. As DNA, the CDR3 is TGTGCCAGCACCAGGGTTCCGCCCTACGAGCAGTACTTC. Translation gives CASTRVPPYEQYF.